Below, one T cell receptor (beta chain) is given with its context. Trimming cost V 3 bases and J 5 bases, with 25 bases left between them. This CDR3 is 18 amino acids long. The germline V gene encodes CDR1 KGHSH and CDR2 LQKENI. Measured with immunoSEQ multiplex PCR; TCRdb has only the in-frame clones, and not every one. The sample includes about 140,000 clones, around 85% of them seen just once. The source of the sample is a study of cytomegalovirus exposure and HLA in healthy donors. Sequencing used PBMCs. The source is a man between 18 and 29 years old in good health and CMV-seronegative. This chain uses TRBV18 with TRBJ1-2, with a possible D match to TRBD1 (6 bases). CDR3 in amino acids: CASSPSGIRTDTLYGYTF. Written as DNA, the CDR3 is TGTGCCAGCTCACCTTCGGGAATAAGGACAGATACTTTATATGGCTACACCTTC.